Below are 25 T cell receptor beta chains sequenced from a single sample in a study of cytomegalovirus exposure and HLA in healthy donors (TCRdb year 2017). Library construction relied on the immunoSEQ multiplex PCR assay. For the multiplex PCR, a mixture combining 60 forward primers for TCR Vbeta segments and 13 reverse primers for TCR Jbeta segments was used. TCRdb holds this immuneACCESS table with in-frame rearrangements only. Some clones are missing; in checked studies, unresolved V genes explain under half, and the rest has no known cause. The sample table contains around 180,000 clones; only one count was recorded for 70% to 90% of them. The top ten constitute approximately 2% of the sample. Specimen: PBMCs. These TCRs come from a woman between 18 and 29 years old in good health and CMV-seropositive.

The chain links TRBV6-4 to TRBJ1-1; D possibly corresponds to TRBD1 (5 bases). Germline values: CDR1 MRHNA, CDR2 SNTAGT. The V end lost 6 bases, the J end lost 3 bases, and 14 bases lay between the germline ends. The CDR3 has 14 residues. The CDR3 reads CASRAQVRDTEAFF. For the CDR3, the DNA is TGTGCCAGCAGGGCTCAGGTCAGGGACACTGAAGCTTTCTTT.

The chain joins TRBV30 to TRBJ2-1; TRBD2 is a possible D gene (5 bases). The germline gives CDR1 GTSNPN, CDR2 SVGIG (reference sequence). Trimming took 5 bases from V and 2 from J, leaving 19 bases between them. This CDR3 has 16 amino acids. The CDR3 protein is CAWENGVGRTYNEQFF. CDR3 DNA sequence: TGTGCCTGGGAGAATGGTGTGGGGAGAACCTACAATGAGCAGTTCTTC.

The V call is TRBV11-3, the J call TRBJ1-2; D gene ambiguous. This CDR3 contains 13 residues. Germline CDR1 is SGHNT and CDR2 is YENEEA. Trimming cost V 5 bases and J 6 bases, with 13 bases left between them. For the CDR3, the DNA is TGTGCCAGCAGCATCGGAGGGAGCAATGGCTACACCTTC. Translation: CASSIGGSNGYTF. Combining the CDR3 with reference TRBV11-3 and TRBJ1-2 gives the whole variable domain EAGVVQSPRYKIIEKKQPVAFWCNPISGHNTLYWYLQNLGQGPELLIRYENEEAVDDSQLPKDRFSAERLKGVDSTLKIQPAELGDSAVYLCASSIGGSNGYTFGSGTRLTVV.

The rearrangement links TRBV28 to TRBJ1-5, with D maybe TRBD1 (6 bases). In germline, CDR1 is MDHEN, CDR2 SYDVKM. The CDR3 covers 15 residues. Between the trimmed V and J ends, which lost 5 bases and 5 bases, there was a span of 16 bases. This chain's CDR3 is CASSPGGGADQPQHF. The CDR3 DNA is TGTGCCAGCAGTCCCGGAGGGGGGGCGGATCAGCCCCAGCATTTT.

In its sample, this clone was seen once. The CDR3 reads CASSEWGGDSYNEQFF. CDR3 sequence (DNA): TGTGCCAGCAGTGAATGGGGCGGGGACTCCTACAATGAGCAGTTCTTC. J is TRBJ2-1 and V is TRBV6-1, with D perhaps matching TRBD2 (6 bases). Between the trimmed V and J ends, which lost 2 bases and 0 bases, there was a span of 11 bases. The CDR3 length is 16 residues. Germline CDR1 reads MNHNS; CDR2 reads SASEGT.

The J gene is TRBJ2-2, the V gene TRBV15; weak D call: TRBD1 (5 bases). Deletions cut 6 bases from V and 1 base from J, with 9 bases between. This CDR3 has 14 amino acids. Germline lookup yields CDR1 LNHNV and CDR2 YYDKDF (reference sequence). CDR3 loop: CATRQAGNTGELFF. The CDR3 region has the DNA TGTGCCACCAGACAGGCCGGGAACACCGGGGAGCTGTTTTTT. The whole variable domain, filled in from reference TRBV15 and TRBJ2-2, reads DAMVIQNPRYQVTQFGKPVTLSCSQTLNHNVMYWYQQKSSQAPKLLFHYYDKDFNNEADTPDNFQSRRPNTSFCFLDIRSPGLGDTAMYLCATRQAGNTGELFFGEGSRLTVL.

The V call is TRBV4-3, the J call TRBJ2-1; D not resolved. Trimming pared 0 bases from V and 5 bases from J, leaving 17 bases between. From germline, CDR1 is LGHNA and CDR2 YSLEER. The CDR3 is made up of 17 amino acids. CDR3 protein: CASSQDQVHNSDNEQFF. CDR3 nucleotide sequence: TGCGCCAGCAGCCAAGATCAGGTCCACAATTCTGACAATGAGCAGTTCTTC.

The chain links TRBV5-1 to TRBJ2-3, with 7 positions matching TRBD2. CDR1 and CDR2 (germline): SGHRS, YFSETQ. The CDR3 extends over 15 amino acids. Germline trimming cut 0 bases from V and 2 bases from J; bases unmatched to any gene: 3. Here the CDR3 reads CASSLAGGVTDTQYF. Here the CDR3 DNA reads TGCGCCAGCAGCTTGGCTGGGGGGGTCACAGATACGCAGTATTTT.

The rearrangement joins TRBV2 to TRBJ2-3, with TRBD1 identical over 7 bases. The V and J ends lost 7 bases and 1 base, in that order; junction bases with no gene match: 8. Germline assignment: CDR1 SNHLY and CDR2 FYNNEI. CDR3 length: 15 amino acids. The CDR3 protein is CASTKGQEGTDTQYF. The CDR3 DNA sequence: TGTGCCAGCACGAAAGGACAGGAAGGCACAGATACGCAGTATTTT.

V is TRBV5-5 and J is TRBJ2-2; weak D call: TRBD2 (5 bases). The CDR3 loop spans 16 amino acids. V was cut by 4 bases and J by 1 base, with 14 bases left in between. From germline, CDR1 is SGHKS and CDR2 YYEKEE (reference sequence). Here the CDR3 reads CASSQGNGVNTGELFF. CDR3 nucleotides: TGTGCCAGCAGCCAAGGGAACGGGGTGAACACCGGGGAGCTGTTTTTT. Based on the CDR3 plus reference TRBV5-5 and TRBJ2-2, the full variable domain is DAGVTQSPTHLIKTRGQQVTLRCSPISGHKSVSWYQQVLGQGPQFIFQYYEKEERGRGNFPDRFSARQFPNYSSELNVNALLLGDSALYLCASSQGNGVNTGELFFGEGSRLTVL.

As DNA, the CDR3 is TGCGCCAGCAGCCAAGACCCCAGGGCGAGTTTCTTT. The encoded protein is CASSQDPRASFF. The chain combines TRBV4-1 with TRBJ1-1, with D maybe TRBD1 (5 bases). V lost 0 bases, J lost 13 bases, and 12 bases lay in between. Germline lookup yields CDR1 MGHRA and CDR2 YSYEKL. This CDR3 region has 12 residues.

This clone was observed once. V usage is TRBV19 and J usage is TRBJ1-2, with 9 positions matching TRBD1. The CDR3 consists of 14 residues. CDR1 is LNHDA and CDR2 is SQIVND in the germline V gene (reference sequence). The J segment lost 5 bases and the V segment lost 5 bases, leaving 6 bases of the junction unmatched. The CDR3 is CASSAWDRVYGYTF. CDR3 coding DNA: TGTGCCAGTAGTGCCTGGGACAGGGTATATGGCTACACCTTC.

V usage is TRBV9 and J usage is TRBJ2-2; D might be TRBD1 (6 bases). The CDR3 has 15 residues. Germline CDR1 SGDLS, CDR2 YYNGEE. Trimming removed 0 bases at V and 2 bases at J, with 8 bases between. CDR3 region: CASSVVGTNTGELFF. The CDR3 DNA is TGTGCCAGCAGCGTAGTAGGGACAAACACCGGGGAGCTGTTTTTT.

The chain has TRBV19 and TRBJ1-1, with 8 bases identical to TRBD1. V shed 4 bases and J 0 bases; nucleotides not matched to a gene: 10. The germline CDR1 and CDR2 sequences are LNHDA and SQIVND (reference sequence). This CDR3 contains 17 residues. CDR3 region: CASSTLRDRRLNTEAFF. In nucleotides, the CDR3 is TGTGCCAGTAGTACCCTCCGGGACAGGCGTTTGAACACTGAAGCTTTCTTT.

This chain links TRBV19 with TRBJ2-2, with D unclear. V lost 1 base and J lost 1, with 4 bases in between. The CDR3 runs to 14 residues. Germline V gene lookup returns CDR1 LNHDA and CDR2 SQIVND (reference sequence). CDR3 sequence: CASSIALNTGELFF. As DNA, the CDR3 is TGTGCCAGTAGTATAGCACTGAACACCGGGGAGCTGTTTTTT.

The chain has TRBV6-1 and TRBJ1-1; 7 bases are a match to TRBD1. CDR3 length equals 13 residues. V lost 1 base to trimming and J lost 9 bases; unmatched junction nucleotides: 5. The germline CDR1 and CDR2 sequences are MNHNS and SASEGT. CDR3 sequence (DNA): TGTGCCAGCAGTGAAGTCAGACAGGGCAAAGCTTTCTTT. It yields the protein CASSEVRQGKAFF.

Only a few counts were recorded for this clone. The chain couples TRBV9 to TRBJ2-1; TRBD2 is a possible D gene (6 bases). The CDR3 loop spans 13 amino acids. CDR1 is SGDLS, CDR2 YYNGEE, per germline. Between the trimmed V and J ends, which lost 3 bases and 10 bases, there was a span of 14 bases. CDR3 residues: CASSAYTGGEQFF. The DNA for the CDR3 is TGTGCCAGCAGCGCTTATACCGGGGGAGAGCAGTTCTTC.

The chain has TRBV5-8 and TRBJ1-1; perhaps TRBD1 as D (5 bases). Trimming pared 1 base from V and 1 base from J, leaving 11 bases between. The CDR3 loop spans 15 amino acids. The V gene's germline CDR1 is SGHTS and CDR2 YDEGEE. The CDR3 nucleotides are TGTGCCAGCAGCTTGAGGGGAACGTGGAACACTGAAGCTTTCTTT. Amino acids: CASSLRGTWNTEAFF.

This chain links TRBV14 with TRBJ2-5; D uncertain. Germline V gene data show CDR1 as SGHDN and CDR2 as FVKESK. This CDR3 region has 14 residues. V lost 0 bases, J lost 0 bases, and 5 bases lay in between. CDR3 sequence: CASSQETYQETQYF. The CDR3 DNA sequence: TGTGCCAGCAGCCAAGAAACATACCAAGAGACCCAGTACTTC.

The chain's CDR3 is CASSPGQGTSYEQYV. The CDR3 DNA follows: TGCGCCAGCAGCCCCGGACAGGGAACCTCCTACGAGCAGTACGTC. The chain recombines TRBV4-1 with TRBJ2-7; the match to TRBD1 covers 8 bases. V was pared by 4 bases and J by 0 bases, with 5 bases of the junction left unmatched. The CDR3 length is 15 residues. From germline, CDR1 is MGHRA and CDR2 YSYEKL.

The rearrangement joins TRBV5-1 to TRBJ2-5, with 9 bases identical to TRBD1. The CDR3 runs 15 residues. CDR1 and CDR2 (germline): SGHRS, YFSETQ. V trimming: 4 bases; J trimming: 5 bases; junction bases outside the gene matches: 9. The chain's CDR3 is CASSPILDRGETQYF. The CDR3 DNA follows: TGCGCCAGCAGCCCTATACTCGACAGGGGGGAGACCCAGTACTTC.

The chain joins TRBV30 to TRBJ1-5, with 7 bases that match TRBD1. From germline, CDR1 is GTSNPN and CDR2 SVGIG (reference sequence). The CDR3 has 14 amino acids. Trimming at V came to 2 bases and at J to 6 bases, leaving 7 bases not matched to a gene. CDR3 residues: CAWSRGGSPQPQHF. The CDR3 coding sequence is TGTGCCTGGAGTCGAGGGGGCTCCCCTCAGCCCCAGCATTTT.

In this sample, this clone turned up once. The chain combines TRBV4-2 with TRBJ1-1, with D uncertain. V dropped 4 bases and J dropped 1 base, with 13 bases sitting between them. Per germline, CDR1 LGHNA and CDR2 YNFKEQ. The CDR3 extends over 15 amino acids. CDR3 sequence reads: CASSPSGLSNTEAFF. In DNA, the CDR3 is TGTGCCAGCAGCCCAAGCGGGTTATCGAACACTGAAGCTTTCTTT.

The table lists this clone with a few counts. The chain employs TRBV9 and TRBJ2-7, with D possibly matching TRBD1 (6 bases). The V gene lost 3 bases and the J gene lost 6 bases, with 13 bases spanning the gap. The germline CDR1 and CDR2 sequences are SGDLS and YYNGEE. The CDR3 covers 13 residues. The CDR3 DNA follows: TGTGCCAGCAGCGCTGTCGGACAGAGCGAGCAGTACTTC. It yields the protein CASSAVGQSEQYF.

The J gene is TRBJ1-4, the V gene TRBV5-1, with D unclear. Germline-derived CDR1 and CDR2 are SGHRS and YFSETQ. Deletions cut 0 bases from V and 5 bases from J, with 8 bases between. The CDR3 extends over 14 amino acids. This CDR3 reads CASSLVGGNEKLFF. The DNA of the CDR3 is TGCGCCAGCAGCTTGGTGGGCGGGAATGAAAAACTGTTTTTT.